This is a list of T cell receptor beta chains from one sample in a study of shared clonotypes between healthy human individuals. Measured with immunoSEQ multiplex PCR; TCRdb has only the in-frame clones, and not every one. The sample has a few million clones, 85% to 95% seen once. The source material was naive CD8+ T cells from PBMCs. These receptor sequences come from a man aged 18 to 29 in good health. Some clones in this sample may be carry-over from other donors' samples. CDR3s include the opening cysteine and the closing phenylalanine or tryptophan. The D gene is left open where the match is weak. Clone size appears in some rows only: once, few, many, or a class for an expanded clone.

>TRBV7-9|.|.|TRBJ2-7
TGTGCCAGCAGCTTAGATGACCCCGAGCAGTACTTC
CASSLDDPEQYF
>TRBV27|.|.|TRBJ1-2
TGTGCCAGCAGTGAGAGGGAAGGGAGCCATGGCTACACCTTC
CASSEREGSHGYTF
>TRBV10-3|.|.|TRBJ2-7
TGTGCCACACAGAGCACCGAGCAGTACTTC
CATQSTEQYF
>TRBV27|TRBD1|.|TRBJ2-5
TGTGCCAGCCGCATGACAGGGTTTGAGACCCAGTACTTC
CASRMTGFETQYF
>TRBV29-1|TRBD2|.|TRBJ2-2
TGCAGCGCCGAGGTACAGAGCGGGGCGAACACCGGGGAGCTGTTTTTT
CSAEVQSGANTGELFF
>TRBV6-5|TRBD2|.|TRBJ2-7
TGTGCCAGCAGTTATCTCAGCGGGAAGGGCGAGCAGTACTTC
CASSYLSGKGEQYF
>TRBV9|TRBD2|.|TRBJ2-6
TGTGCCAGCAGCCCCGGGGGGGGGCGGCTTCTGGACTCTGGGGCCAACGTCCTGACTTTC
CASSPGGGRLLDSGANVLTF
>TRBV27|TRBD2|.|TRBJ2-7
TGTGCCAGCACTACGAAAGGTGGACTAGTCTACGAGCAGTACTTC
CASTTKGGLVYEQYF
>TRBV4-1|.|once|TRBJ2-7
TGCGCCAGCAGCCAGATATGGGCTAGGGGTGTCCACGAGCAGTACTTC
CASSQIWARGVHEQYF
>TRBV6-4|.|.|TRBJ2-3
TGTGCCAGCAGTGACCGGGGCGGCACAGATACGCAGTATTTT
CASSDRGGTDTQYF
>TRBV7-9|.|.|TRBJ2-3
TGTGCCAGCAGCTTCCTGGGCGGGGAGGATACGCAGTATTTT
CASSFLGGEDTQYF
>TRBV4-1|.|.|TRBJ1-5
TGCGCCAGCAGCCAAGTGGTCCAGCAGCCCCAGCATTTT
CASSQVVQQPQHF
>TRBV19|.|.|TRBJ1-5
TGTGCCAGTAGTATAGAACATAGAATCGCAGGATATAGCAATCAGCCCCAGCATTTT
CASSIEHRIAGYSNQPQHF
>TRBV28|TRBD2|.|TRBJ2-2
TGTGCCAGCAGTTACCTGGGGAGGGGCGAGAACACCGGGGAGCTGTTTTTT
CASSYLGRGENTGELFF